This TCR beta chain is from a study of blood T cell repertoires in COVID-19. Overall study: Material from acute and convalescent COVID-19 was sourced from the United States, Italy and Spain.

Germline V lookup: CDR1 LNHDA, CDR2 SQIVND (reference sequence). V lost 7 bases to trimming and J lost 8 bases, with 20 bases between them. The CDR3 runs to 14 residues. Using immunoSEQ multiplex PCR, the repertoire was profiled, and TCRdb retains in-frame clones only, with some absent. The sample carries approximately 200,000 clones, roughly 84% recorded once. One Seattle source followed patients from active infection through their disease course. The source is an older person with COVID-19, enrolled during active disease. This chain joins TRBV19 and TRBJ1-2, with D perhaps TRBD1 (5 bases). Sequenced material: peripheral blood. The CDR3 spells CASKPQQGLRGYTF. CDR3 DNA: TGTGCCAGTAAACCCCAGCAGGGACTGAGGGGCTACACCTTC.